Detailed here is one TCR beta chain. The antigen is not known. This sample was taken from a study of T cell responses to AZD1222 COVID-19 vaccine. The CDR3 sequence is 17 residues long. The trim removed 5 bases at V and 2 bases at J, leaving 7 bases unmatched. Germline V gene data show CDR1 as SGHTA and CDR2 as FQGNSA. Findings and limits, study-wide: With dominance at 160-218 and 743-854, vaccine-associated CD4 TCRs spanned spike. Sampling that yielded the repertoires occurred only after the peak T cell response.

The method was immunoSEQ multiplex PCR; TCRdb's version includes in-frame clones alone and lacks a portion of them. This table holds 150,000 or so clones, approximately 88% found once. J is TRBJ2-6 and V is TRBV7-2, with TRBD2 identical over 9 bases. This receptor was taken from an adult in good health. Sample: peripheral blood, taken on day 0 of AZD1222 vaccination. CDR3 nucleotide sequence: TGTGCCAGCAGCCTACGGAGCGGGAGGCCTGGGGCCAACGTCCTGACTTTC. Protein: CASSLRSGRPGANVLTF.